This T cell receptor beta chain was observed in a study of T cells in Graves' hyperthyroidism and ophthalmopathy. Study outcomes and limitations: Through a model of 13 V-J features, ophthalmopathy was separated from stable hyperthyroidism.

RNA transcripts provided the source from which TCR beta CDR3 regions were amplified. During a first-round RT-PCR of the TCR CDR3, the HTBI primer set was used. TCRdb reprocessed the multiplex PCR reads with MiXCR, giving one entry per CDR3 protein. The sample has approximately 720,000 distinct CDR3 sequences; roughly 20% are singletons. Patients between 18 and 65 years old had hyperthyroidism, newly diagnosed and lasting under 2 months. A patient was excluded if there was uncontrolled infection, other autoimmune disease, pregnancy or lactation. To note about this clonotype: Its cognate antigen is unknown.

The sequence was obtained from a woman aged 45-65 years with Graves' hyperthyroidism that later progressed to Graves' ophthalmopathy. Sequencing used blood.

This chain's CDR3 is CASSLVGRGDQPQHF. CDR3 nucleotide sequence: TGCGCCAGCAGCTTGGTGGGTCGGGGGGATCAGCCCCAGCATTTT. J is TRBJ1-5 and V is TRBV5-1; D might be TRBD1 (5 bases). The germline gives CDR1 SGHRS, CDR2 YFSETQ. V was clipped by 0 bases and J by 5 bases, with 12 bases between them. The CDR3 covers 15 residues.